This is a list of T cell receptor beta chains from one sample in a study of T-cell memory formation after mild COVID-19. In TCRdb, the 5' RACE reads were re-called with MiXCR into one record per CDR3 protein. The sample carries about 160,000 distinct CDR3 sequences, around a third recorded once. Material for sequencing was PBMCs or a T cell subset sorted from them (not recorded which). These receptors came from an adult woman who had mild COVID-19 (a few samples of this study predate the infection). Cell type and time point are not known. CDR3s include the opening cysteine and the closing phenylalanine or tryptophan. Each record gives: clone size, J gene, V gene, D gene, CDR3 DNA, CDR3 protein. D genes are given only for firm matches. Size tells how often a clone was seen (once, few, many) or the class of an expanded clone, and some rows leave it out.

NA TRBJ2-5 TRBV5-1 NA TGCGCCAGCAGCTTGACAGGGAGGGAGACCCAGTACTTC CASSLTGRETQYF
few TRBJ1-5 TRBV21-1 NA TGTGCCAGCAGCAAAGGGTTTCAGGGGGGAAATCAGCCCCAGCATTTT CASSKGFQGGNQPQHF
NA TRBJ2-1 TRBV2 NA TGTGCCAGCAGTGAATCATTAGGCTCCTACAATGAGCAGTTCTTC CASSESLGSYNEQFF
many TRBJ1-5 TRBV6-1 TRBD1 TGTGCCAGCAGGCCCGGGACAGGGCCCATCGGTAGCAATCAGCCCCAGCATTTT CASRPGTGPIGSNQPQHF
NA TRBJ2-7 TRBV12-3/TRBV12-4 TRBD1 TGTGCCAGCAGCCTAGGACAGGGAACTCGCGAGCAGTACTTC CASSLGQGTREQYF
NA TRBJ2-1 TRBV13 NA TGTGCCAGCAGCCCCAAAAGCTACAATGAGCAGTTCTTC CASSPKSYNEQFF
NA TRBJ1-1 TRBV27 NA TGTGCCAGCAGTTTAGCCGCCTGGACTGAAGCTTTCTTT CASSLAAWTEAFF
NA TRBJ2-2 TRBV21-1 NA TGTGCCAGCAGCAAATGTAAAGCTTATAACACCGGGGAGCTGTTTTTT CASSKCKAYNTGELFF
NA TRBJ2-2 TRBV29-1 TRBD2 TGCAGCGTTGAGGGGACTAGCGGGAGCTTTGACACCGGGGAGCTGTTTTTT CSVEGTSGSFDTGELFF
NA TRBJ2-7 TRBV6-2/TRBV6-3 TRBD1 TGTGCCAGCAGTCCCATGACAGGGGCCCACGAGCAGTACTTC CASSPMTGAHEQYF
NA TRBJ2-7 TRBV19 NA TGTGCCAGTAGTATCGGGGGTTACGAGCAGTACTTC CASSIGGYEQYF
few TRBJ2-7 TRBV5-1 NA TGCGCCAGCAGCGCGAGTGGGGGAACCTACGAGCAGTACTTC CASSASGGTYEQYF
few TRBJ2-1 TRBV7-6 NA TGTGCCAGCAGCACTACGACACTGAGGCAGTTCTTC CASSTTTLRQFF
NA TRBJ2-2 TRBV11-2 NA TGTGCCAGCAGCTTAATCGCGGGTGAGAACACCGGGGAGCTGTTTTTT CASSLIAGENTGELFF
NA TRBJ1-3 TRBV4-2 NA TGTGCCAGCAGCCAAGATCAGACGGATGGAAACACCATATATTTT CASSQDQTDGNTIYF
NA TRBJ2-1 TRBV5-1 TRBD1 TGCGCCAGCAGCTTGGTGACAGGGGGCGGCAATGAGCAGTTCTTC CASSLVTGGGNEQFF
NA TRBJ2-1 TRBV12-3/TRBV12-4 NA TGTGCCAGCAGTTTAAGGCCCGACAGTTACAATGAGCAGTTCTTC CASSLRPDSYNEQFF
many TRBJ2-7 TRBV5-1 NA TGCGCCAGCAACCCCGGGGGATTTTACGAGCAGTACTTC CASNPGGFYEQYF
NA TRBJ2-2 TRBV7-3 TRBD1 TGTGCCAGCAGCGCTCGGGACAGTTCGAACACCGGGGAGCTGTTTTTT CASSARDSSNTGELFF
NA TRBJ1-1 TRBV20-1 NA TGCAGTGCTAGATCGTACCACCCCGGAGGGGTCATGAACACTGAAGCTTTCTTT CSARSYHPGGVMNTEAFF
few TRBJ1-5 TRBV6-5 TRBD1 TGTGCCAGCAGTAGACAGGGCTATCAGCCCCAGCATTTT CASSRQGYQPQHF
NA TRBJ2-3 TRBV5-1 NA TGCGCCAGCAGCTTGGGGGCACACCCCACAGATACGCAGTATTTT CASSLGAHPTDTQYF
NA TRBJ2-4 TRBV4-3 TRBD1 TGCGCCAGCAGCCAAGAAGGGGGCGACGCCAAAAACATTCAGTACTTC CASSQEGGDAKNIQYF
once TRBJ2-7 TRBV12-3/TRBV12-4 TRBD1 TGTGCCAGCACCCTGGGACAGACCTACGAGCAGTACTTC CASTLGQTYEQYF
NA TRBJ2-7 TRBV20-1 TRBD1 TGCAGTGCCCGGAGGACAGGGAACGAGCAGTACTTC CSARRTGNEQYF
few TRBJ2-1 TRBV5-1 TRBD1 TGCGCCAGCAGCTTCGGACAGGGGTACAATGAGCAGTTCTTC CASSFGQGYNEQFF
NA TRBJ2-5 TRBV7-9 NA TGTGCCAGCAGCTTACAGGGAAACCAAGAGACCCAGTACTTC CASSLQGNQETQYF
few TRBJ1-2 TRBV20-1 NA TGCAAAAGGAAGGGCGAAGAAGGCGGCTACACCTTC CKRKGEEGGYTF
NA TRBJ1-1 TRBV30 TRBD1 TGTGCCTGGAGTATCGAGGGGGCTCGGACTGAAGCTTTCTTT CAWSIEGARTEAFF
NA TRBJ2-7 TRBV9 NA TGTGCCAGCAGCCCTGACTGGGCGGTCCGGTACGAGCAGTACTTC CASSPDWAVRYEQYF
NA TRBJ2-7 TRBV6-1 NA TGTGCCAGCAGTGAGTTTGGACAGAGCTCCTACGAGCAGTACTTC CASSEFGQSSYEQYF
few TRBJ2-5 TRBV5-1 TRBD1 TGCGCCAGCAGCCCAGAATCACAGGGGGCACCCCAAGAGACCCAGTACTTC CASSPESQGAPQETQYF
NA TRBJ2-1 TRBV5-1 NA TGCGCCAGCAGCCCGCCCGGGGGCAGGAATGAGCAGTTCTTC CASSPPGGRNEQFF
few TRBJ1-5 TRBV5-6 TRBD1 TGTGCCAGCAGCTGGGGGACAGGGAGAAATCAGCCCCAGCATTTT CASSWGTGRNQPQHF
NA TRBJ1-5 TRBV15 NA TGTGCCACCAGCAGAGCATCTGGGGGTTTAAATCAGCCCCAGCATTTT CATSRASGGLNQPQHF
many TRBJ2-3 TRBV12-3/TRBV12-4 NA TGTGCCAGCAGCTTAGCCGATACGCAGTATTTT CASSLADTQYF
NA TRBJ2-5 TRBV2 NA TGTGCCAGCAGTGAAGCGCCGGAGACCCAGTACTTC CASSEAPETQYF
few TRBJ2-1 TRBV7-2 TRBD2 TGTGCCAGCAGCTTCCCTCTGGGACTAGCGGGTTTAACTCCTGCCTACAATGAGCAGTTCTTC CASSFPLGLAGLTPAYNEQFF
few TRBJ2-1 TRBV5-5 NA TGTGCCAGCAGCTCCGGACACAGGGACAATGAGCAGTTCTTC CASSSGHRDNEQFF
NA TRBJ2-3 TRBV2 NA TGTGCCAGCAGTGACTATACTAGCACAGATACGCAGTATTTT CASSDYTSTDTQYF
NA TRBJ2-1 TRBV2 NA TGTGCCAGCAGTGAGGAGGAGGGGAGATCCTACAATGAGCAGTTCTTC CASSEEEGRSYNEQFF
NA TRBJ2-3 TRBV12-3/TRBV12-4 TRBD1 TGTGCCAGCAGTCCTGACAGGGGACGAGGAGATACGCAGTATTTT CASSPDRGRGDTQYF
few TRBJ2-7 TRBV5-1 TRBD2 TGCGCCAGCAGCCCCTCGACTAGCGGGGCCTACCGGGAACAGTACTTC CASSPSTSGAYREQYF
many TRBJ2-5 TRBV15 NA TGTGCCACCAGCAGAGATTCGCTAGCGCAGTACTTC CATSRDSLAQYF
few TRBJ2-1 TRBV20-1 TRBD2 TGCAGTGCTAGAGATGCGAGCGGGATCGGGAATGAGCAGTTCTTC CSARDASGIGNEQFF
NA TRBJ2-7 TRBV29-1 NA TGCAGCGCGATACCTGGGGGACGGGACCTCTGGAACGAGCAGTACTTC CSAIPGGRDLWNEQYF
NA TRBJ1-2 TRBV7-8 TRBD1 TGTGCCAGCAGTTCGCTCGGGACAGATAGTAATACTAACTATGGCTACACCTTC CASSSLGTDSNTNYGYTF
NA TRBJ1-1 TRBV7-9 NA TGTGCCATCAGCTCAGGGCCTGAAGCTTTCTTT CAISSGPEAFF
NA TRBJ1-3 TRBV19 NA TGTGCCAGTAGTCCAGGGGTCTCTGGAAACACCATATATTTT CASSPGVSGNTIYF
few TRBJ2-7 TRBV6-5 NA TGTGCCAGCAGTTACTCCGGGACACAGTACTTC CASSYSGTQYF